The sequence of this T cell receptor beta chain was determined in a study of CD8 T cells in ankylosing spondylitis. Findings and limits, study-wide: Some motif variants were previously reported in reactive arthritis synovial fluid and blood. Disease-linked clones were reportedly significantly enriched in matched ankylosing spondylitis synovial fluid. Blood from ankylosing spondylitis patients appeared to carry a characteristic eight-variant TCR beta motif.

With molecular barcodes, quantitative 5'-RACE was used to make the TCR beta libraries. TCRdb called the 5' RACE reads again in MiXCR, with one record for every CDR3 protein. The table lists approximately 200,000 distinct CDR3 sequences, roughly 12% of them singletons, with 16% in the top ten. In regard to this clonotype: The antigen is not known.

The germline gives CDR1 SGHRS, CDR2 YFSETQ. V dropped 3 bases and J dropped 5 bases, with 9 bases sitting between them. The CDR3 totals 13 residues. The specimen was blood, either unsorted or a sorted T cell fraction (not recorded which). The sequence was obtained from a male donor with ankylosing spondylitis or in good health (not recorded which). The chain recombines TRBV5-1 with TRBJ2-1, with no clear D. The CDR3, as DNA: TGCGCCAGCAGCTGGGATAGCAACAATGAGCAGTTCTTC. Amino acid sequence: CASSWDSNNEQFF.